The 10 T cell receptor beta chains in this list originate from one sample, sequenced in a study of cytomegalovirus exposure and HLA in healthy donors. Clones were read by immunoSEQ multiplex PCR, and TCRdb kept only the in-frame ones, dropping some. This sample yields some 230,000 clones, of which 90% to 95% are seen a single time; more than 1% belongs to the top ten. Material for sequencing was PBMCs. The receptors come from a woman under 30 in good health and CMV-seronegative.

The chain couples TRBV5-8 to TRBJ1-2; 9 bases line up with TRBD1. Germline lookup yields CDR1 SGHTS and CDR2 YDEGEE. The CDR3 has 14 amino acids. V lost 4 bases to trimming and J lost 5 bases; unmatched junction nucleotides: 6. DNA for the CDR3: TGTGCCAGCAGCCGCTGGGACAGGGTTTATGGCTACACCTTC. Its translation is CASSRWDRVYGYTF.

This chain joins TRBV5-1 and TRBJ2-5; 8 positions agree with TRBD1. Per the germline V gene, CDR1 is SGHRS and CDR2 is YFSETQ. The J segment lost 5 bases and the V segment lost 4 bases, leaving 10 bases of the junction unmatched. CDR3 length: 15 residues. The CDR3 DNA reads TGCGCCAGCAGCGAACCTACAGGGGGGCGGGAGACCCAGTACTTC. It encodes CASSEPTGGRETQYF.

V is TRBV2 and J is TRBJ1-5, with D unclear. Trimming removed 0 bases at V and 0 bases at J, with 6 bases between. Germline V gene lookup returns CDR1 SNHLY and CDR2 FYNNEI. The CDR3 loop spans 15 amino acids. The CDR3 loop reads CASSEASYSNQPQHF. DNA of the CDR3: TGTGCCAGCAGTGAAGCCAGTTATAGCAATCAGCCCCAGCATTTT.

The chain carries TRBV7-9 and TRBJ2-5; no clear D gene. The CDR3 is 17 amino acids. Trimming took 2 bases from V and 2 from J, leaving 18 bases between them. Germline CDR1 is SEHNR and CDR2 is FQNEAQ (reference sequence). The DNA for the CDR3 is TGTGCCAGCAGCTTAACACCCAATTATGGCAGACAAGAGACCCAGTACTTC. This sequence encodes CASSLTPNYGRQETQYF.

The CDR3 is CAWKRDSGNTIYF. The CDR3 coding sequence is TGTGCCTGGAAGAGGGACTCTGGAAACACCATATATTTT. J is TRBJ1-3 and V is TRBV30, with D hard to call. This CDR3 is built from 13 residues. Trimming left V 4 bases short and J 0 bases short, with 7 bases between. Germline V gives CDR1 GTSNPN, CDR2 SVGIG (reference sequence).

The chain uses TRBV29-1 and TRBJ2-4, with D perhaps TRBD1 (7 bases). This CDR3 region has 12 residues. Trimming stripped 4 bases from V and 8 bases from J, with 12 bases between. CDR1 SQVTM and CDR2 ANQGSEA come from the germline V gene. The CDR3 spells CSVAGGIDIQYF. The CDR3 coding sequence is TGCAGCGTTGCAGGGGGGATTGACATTCAGTACTTC.

Turning to this clone: Other DNA variants within this sample encode the same CDR3. The chain is built from TRBV5-1 and TRBJ1-2, with TRBD1 matching 7 bases. CDR3 length: 13 residues. Per germline, CDR1 SGHRS and CDR2 YFSETQ. With 4 bases clipped from V and 2 bases from J, the junction kept 2 bases outside the gene matches. DNA for the CDR3: TGCGCCAGCAGCCAGGGGGGCAACTATGGCTACACCTTC. It is translated as CASSQGGNYGYTF.

This clone is a singleton in its sample. The chain is built from TRBV5-1 and TRBJ2-1; TRBD2 is a possible D gene (6 bases). Germline V gene sequence: CDR1 SGHRS, CDR2 YFSETQ. The CDR3 covers 13 residues. V dropped 5 bases and J dropped 2 bases, with 8 bases sitting between them. This CDR3 is CASRGLTYNEQFF. The CDR3 nucleotides read TGCGCCAGCAGGGGACTTACCTACAATGAGCAGTTCTTC.

The chain links TRBV11-2 to TRBJ1-1; 7 bases are a match to TRBD1. V trimming: 8 bases; J trimming: 8 bases; junction bases outside the gene matches: 23. The CDR3 runs 17 residues. Per the germline V gene, CDR1 is SGHAT and CDR2 is FQNNGV. The CDR3 reads CASFSLGIFSGTDEAFF. CDR3 DNA: TGTGCCAGCTTTTCATTGGGCATTTTTTCCGGGACAGACGAAGCTTTCTTT.

J is TRBJ2-5 and V is TRBV2; 8 nucleotides match TRBD1. CDR3 length equals 13 residues. Trimming cost V 6 bases and J 4 bases; bases outside gene matches: 4. The germline V gene encodes CDR1 SNHLY and CDR2 FYNNEI. The CDR3 sequence: CASSVTGGETQYF. The CDR3 nucleotides read TGTGCCAGCAGCGTCACAGGGGGAGAGACCCAGTACTTC.